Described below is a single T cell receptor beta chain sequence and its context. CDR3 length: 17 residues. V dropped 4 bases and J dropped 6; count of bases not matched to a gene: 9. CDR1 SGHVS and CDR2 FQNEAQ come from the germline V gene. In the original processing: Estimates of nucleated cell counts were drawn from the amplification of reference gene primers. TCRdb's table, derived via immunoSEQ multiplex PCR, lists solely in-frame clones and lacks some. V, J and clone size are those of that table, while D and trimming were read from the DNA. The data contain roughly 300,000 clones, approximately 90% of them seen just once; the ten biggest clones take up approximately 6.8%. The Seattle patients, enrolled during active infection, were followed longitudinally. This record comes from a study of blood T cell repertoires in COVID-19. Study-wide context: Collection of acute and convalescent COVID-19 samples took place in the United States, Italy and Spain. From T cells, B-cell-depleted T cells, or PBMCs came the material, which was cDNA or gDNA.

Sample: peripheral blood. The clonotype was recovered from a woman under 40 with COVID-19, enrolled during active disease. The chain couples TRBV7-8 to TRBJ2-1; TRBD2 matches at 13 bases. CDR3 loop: CASSSPPGLAGINEQFF. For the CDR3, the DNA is TGTGCCAGCAGCTCCCCGCCGGGACTAGCGGGAATCAATGAGCAGTTCTTC. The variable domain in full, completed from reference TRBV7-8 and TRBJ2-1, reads GAGVSQSPRYKVAKRGQDVALRCDPISGHVSLFWYQQALGQGPEFLTYFQNEAQLDKSGLPSDRFFAERPEGSVSTLKIQRTQQEDSAVYLCASSSPPGLAGINEQFFGPGTRLTVL.